A selection of T cell receptor beta chains follows, all from one sample in a study of blood T cell dynamics during melanoma immunotherapy. Assay: immunoSEQ multiplex PCR; the TCRdb copy retains only in-frame clones and omits some. The sample carries about 7,600 clones, approximately 90% recorded once. The material sequenced was blood, taken from a patient treated with checkpoint blockade. Every receptor here comes from a human donor with melanoma. The CDR3 runs from the conserved cysteine through the conserved F or W. The order of the fields is D gene, J gene, V gene, clone size, CDR3 DNA, CDR3 protein. D genes are given only for firm matches. Not all rows give a size; the values are once, few, many and, for expanded clones, a class.

. TRBJ1-3 TRBV2 . TGTGCCAGCAGTGCGGCACATGGAAACACCATATATTTT CASSAAHGNTIYF
TRBD1 TRBJ1-1 TRBV5-1 . TGCGCCAGCAGCGGTATGACAGGGCAGGGACTCACTGAAGCTTTCTTT CASSGMTGQGLTEAFF
TRBD2 TRBJ2-7 TRBV13 . TGTGCCAGCAGCTTACAAGCGGGGACCTTCTCCTACGAGCAGTACTTC CASSLQAGTFSYEQYF
. TRBJ1-1 TRBV29-1 . TGCAGCGTTTCCGGGACGGGGATGAACACTGAAGCTTTCTTT CSVSGTGMNTEAFF
. TRBJ1-2 TRBV5-5 . TGTGCCAGCTTCTCGCGAAAGACCTATGGCTACACCTTC CASFSRKTYGYTF
. TRBJ1-5 TRBV30 . TGTGCCTGGAATGTGGGCAGGAACAATCAGCCCCAGCATTTT CAWNVGRNNQPQHF
TRBD1 TRBJ1-1 TRBV5-1 few TGCGCCAGCAGACTAGCCTCCGGGACAGGCCTACACACTGAAGCTTTCTTT CASRLASGTGLHTEAFF
. TRBJ2-6 TRBV11-2 . TGTGCCAGCAGCTTAGAAGGGGCTGGGGCCAACGTCCTGACTTTC CASSLEGAGANVLTF
. TRBJ1-1 TRBV2 . TGTGCCAGCAGTGAAAAAGGGAACACTGAAGCTTTCTTT CASSEKGNTEAFF
TRBD1 TRBJ2-6 TRBV6-5 once TGTGCCAGCAGGACAGGGACCGGGGCCAACGTCCTGACTTTC CASRTGTGANVLTF
. TRBJ1-1 TRBV27 . TGTGCCAGCAGTTACCCCACGAGGGGGGTGAACACTGAAGCTTTCTTT CASSYPTRGVNTEAFF
. TRBJ1-1 TRBV19 . TGTGCCAGTAGTCCAACGACGGGTGAAGCTTTCTTT CASSPTTGEAFF
. TRBJ1-1 TRBV30 . TGTGCCTGGAATTACCGGGCGAACACTGAAGCTTTCTTT CAWNYRANTEAFF
. TRBJ2-7 TRBV5-1 few TGCGCCAGCAGCTTGGACGTTCGCTACGAGCAGTACTTC CASSLDVRYEQYF
TRBD1 TRBJ2-7 TRBV7-9 . TGTGCCAGCAGCTCCGGGACAGGGGGAACCTACGAGCAGTACTTC CASSSGTGGTYEQYF
TRBD1 TRBJ1-6 TRBV30 . TGTGCCTGGTCCGGGACAGGGGTCTATTCACCCCTCCACTTT CAWSGTGVYSPLHF
. TRBJ1-3 TRBV18 once TGTGCCAGCACACGGGAGGGGACACTCTTACCTCGAAACACCATATATTTT CASTREGTLLPRNTIYF
. TRBJ1-1 TRBV5-6 . TGTGCCAGCAGCCCAGGCCCTGTCGGAAACACTGAAGCTTTCTTT CASSPGPVGNTEAFF
. TRBJ1-2 TRBV7-9 once TGTGCCAGCAGCTTAGGGACCTCTTACTCGAACTATGGCTACACCTTC CASSLGTSYSNYGYTF
TRBD2 TRBJ2-7 TRBV2 . TGTGCCAGCACCGAACCGGGACTAGCTTCCTACGAGCAGTACTTC CASTEPGLASYEQYF
. TRBJ2-2 TRBV5-5 . TGTGCCAGCCGACCCGGTTGGACCGGGGAGCTGTTTTTT CASRPGWTGELFF
. TRBJ1-1 TRBV2 . TGTGCCAGCAGGGGGCAGGGAGGCACTGAAGCTTTCTTT CASRGQGGTEAFF
. TRBJ1-3 TRBV7-7 . TGTGCCAGCAGCCCAAACGCTGGAAACACCATATATTTT CASSPNAGNTIYF
. TRBJ1-1 TRBV27 . TGTGCCAGCAGTTTGGGGGCGCCCCTACTCCTTGAAGCTTTCTTT CASSLGAPLLLEAFF
. TRBJ1-1 TRBV18 once TGTGCCAGCTCACCACCGGGGGGCAGAGGGGTAAGGGCTTTCTTT CASSPPGGRGVRAFF
. TRBJ2-6 TRBV11-3 . TGTGCCAGCAGCTTGGGACAATCCGGGGCCAACGTCCTGACTTTC CASSLGQSGANVLTF
. TRBJ1-2 TRBV5-1 . TGCGCCAGCAGCTTGGACGTATATTATGGCTACACCTTC CASSLDVYYGYTF
. TRBJ1-2 TRBV30 few TGTGCCTGGAGCGAGGACAGCAAACGCTATGGCTACACCTTC CAWSEDSKRYGYTF
. TRBJ1-1 TRBV30 . TGTGCCTGGAGCGCAGGGTGGGGGAACACTGAAGCTTTCTTT CAWSAGWGNTEAFF
. TRBJ2-7 TRBV7-2 . TGTGCCAGCAGCTTAGGGCTAGTCCCCTACGAGCAGTACTTC CASSLGLVPYEQYF
TRBD2 TRBJ2-7 TRBV27 . TGTGCCAGCAGTACCCGGGACTACCTCACCCGCGAGCAGTACTTC CASSTRDYLTREQYF
. TRBJ1-6 TRBV6-6 . TGTGCCAGCAGTTACTCTGGGGGAGAGTCACCCCTCCACTTT CASSYSGGESPLHF
. TRBJ1-5 TRBV5-8 . TGTGCCAGCAGCCCGGCGTACCCAGGGAGCAATCAGCCCCAGCATTTT CASSPAYPGSNQPQHF
TRBD1 TRBJ2-6 TRBV4-3 . TGCGCCAGCAGCCAAGGGACAGGGGGCTCTGGGGCCAACGTCCTGACTTTC CASSQGTGGSGANVLTF
. TRBJ2-1 TRBV27 . TGTGCCAGCAGTTTAAGGGGGGGAGTGGCCAATGAGCAGTTCTTC CASSLRGGVANEQFF
. TRBJ2-7 TRBV6-5 . TGTGCCAGCTCCCACGGCCAAGGGTCGTACGAGCAGTACTTC CASSHGQGSYEQYF
. TRBJ1-1 TRBV29-1 . TGCAGCGCCCGGCCTTTCGACGGTACGAACACTGAAGCTTTCTTT CSARPFDGTNTEAFF
. TRBJ2-6 TRBV5-5 . TGTGCCAGCAGCCCCCCCGTGGGGTCTGGGGCCAACGTCCTGACTTTC CASSPPVGSGANVLTF
. TRBJ2-7 TRBV28 . TGTGCCAGCAGTTCAGCGTACGAGCAGTACTTC CASSSAYEQYF
TRBD2 TRBJ2-7 TRBV29-1 . TGCAGCGCCCGGACTAGCGGGAGGACGGGACGCGAGCAGTACTTC CSARTSGRTGREQYF
. TRBJ2-7 TRBV11-2 . TGTGCCAGCAGCTTAGATCTGTCCCTAGGACTGATCTCTTACGAGCAGTACTTC CASSLDLSLGLISYEQYF
. TRBJ1-4 TRBV5-1 once TGCGCCAGCAGCTCCGGGACCCTCGACGACGAAAAACTGTTTTTT CASSSGTLDDEKLFF
. TRBJ2-2 TRBV11-1 . TGTGCCAGCAGCAGGGGTATCGGCGGGGAGCTGTTTTTT CASSRGIGGELFF
. TRBJ1-2 TRBV11-2 . TGTGCCAGCAGCTTAGGGTGGAGAGCACGGACCTACGGCTACACCTTC CASSLGWRARTYGYTF
TRBD1 TRBJ1-5 TRBV6-1 . TGTGCCAGCAGGACGATACAGGGGATAGGACAGCCCCAGCATTTT CASRTIQGIGQPQHF
TRBD1 TRBJ2-7 TRBV6-6 . TGTGCCAGCAGTCCCGGGACAGGCCTCTCCTACGAGCAGTACTTC CASSPGTGLSYEQYF
. TRBJ1-1 TRBV25-1 . TGTGCCAGCAACGAGGGTATTGAAGCTTTCTTT CASNEGIEAFF
. TRBJ1-5 TRBV4-3 . TGCGCCAGCAGCCAAGATAGCGGAAACAATCAGCCCCAGCATTTT CASSQDSGNNQPQHF
TRBD1 TRBJ1-1 TRBV5-5 . TGTGCCAGCAGCTTGCCCCCGGGACAGGGGAGGCTATCGGGGGAAGCTTTCTTT CASSLPPGQGRLSGEAFF
. TRBJ2-7 TRBV9 . TGTGCCAGCAGCGTCACAGGGTCGGTGGGTTACGAGCAGTACTTC CASSVTGSVGYEQYF